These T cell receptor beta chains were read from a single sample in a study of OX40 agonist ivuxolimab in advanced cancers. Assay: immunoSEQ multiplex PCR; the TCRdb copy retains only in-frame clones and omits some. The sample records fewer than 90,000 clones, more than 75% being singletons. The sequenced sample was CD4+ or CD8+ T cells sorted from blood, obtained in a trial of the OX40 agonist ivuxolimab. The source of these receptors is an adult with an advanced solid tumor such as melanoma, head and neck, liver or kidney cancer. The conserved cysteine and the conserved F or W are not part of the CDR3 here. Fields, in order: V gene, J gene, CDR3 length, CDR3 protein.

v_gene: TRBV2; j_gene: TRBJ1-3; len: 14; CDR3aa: ASSENHASSGNTIY
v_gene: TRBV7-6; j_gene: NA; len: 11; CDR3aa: ASSWDSTSEQY
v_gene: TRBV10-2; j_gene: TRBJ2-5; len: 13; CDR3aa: ASSVGLAGSGAQY
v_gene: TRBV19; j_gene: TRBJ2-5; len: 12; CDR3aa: ASSIGPAQETQY
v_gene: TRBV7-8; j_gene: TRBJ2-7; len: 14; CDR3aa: ASSRTGVSSADEQY
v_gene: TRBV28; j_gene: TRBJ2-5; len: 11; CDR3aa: ASSGTGKETQY
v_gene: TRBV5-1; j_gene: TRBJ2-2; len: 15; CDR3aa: ASSLAGTSDYTGELF
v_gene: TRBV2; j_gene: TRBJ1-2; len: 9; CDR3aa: ASSDLVSYT
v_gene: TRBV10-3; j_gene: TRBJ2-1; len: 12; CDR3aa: AISESQRELWQF
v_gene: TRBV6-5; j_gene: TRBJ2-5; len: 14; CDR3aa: ASSSPKKTGVETQY
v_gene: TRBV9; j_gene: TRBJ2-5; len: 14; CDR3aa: ASSVPLGGARETQY
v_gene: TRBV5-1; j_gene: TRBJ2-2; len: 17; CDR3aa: ASSSRTSGGPVDTGELF
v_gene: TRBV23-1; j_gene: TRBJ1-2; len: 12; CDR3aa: ASSQRAGDYGYT
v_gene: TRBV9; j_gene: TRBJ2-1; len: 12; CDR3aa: ASSVAPRDNEQF
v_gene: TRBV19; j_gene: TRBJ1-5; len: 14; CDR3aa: ATRLPTGRGNQPQH
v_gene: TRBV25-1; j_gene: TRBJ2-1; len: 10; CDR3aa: ASSGPLNEQF
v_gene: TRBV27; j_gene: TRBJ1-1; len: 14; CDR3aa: ASRSDRQFPNTEAF
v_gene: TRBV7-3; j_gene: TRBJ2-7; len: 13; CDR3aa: ASSLRVAGGYEQY
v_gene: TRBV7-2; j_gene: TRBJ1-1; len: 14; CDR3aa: ASSLDFGGENTEAF
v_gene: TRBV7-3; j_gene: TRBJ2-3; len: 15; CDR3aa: ASSSTGGPRLADTQY
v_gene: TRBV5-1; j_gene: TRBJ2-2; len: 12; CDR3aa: ASSPTGNTGELF
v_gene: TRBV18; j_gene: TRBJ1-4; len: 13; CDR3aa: ASSPWETTNEKLF
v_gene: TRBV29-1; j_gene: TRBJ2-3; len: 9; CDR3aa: SGTSTDTQY
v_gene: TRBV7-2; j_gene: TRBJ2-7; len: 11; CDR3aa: ASSRTGSYEQY
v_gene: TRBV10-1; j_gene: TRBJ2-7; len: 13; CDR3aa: ASSGEGTGEYEQY
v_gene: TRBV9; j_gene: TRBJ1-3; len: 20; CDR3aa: ASSPGQGIVAGLLGPANTIY
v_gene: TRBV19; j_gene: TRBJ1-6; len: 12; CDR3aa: ASSLPGPHSPLH
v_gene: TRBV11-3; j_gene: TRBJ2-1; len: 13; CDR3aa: ASSLGAGGYNEQF
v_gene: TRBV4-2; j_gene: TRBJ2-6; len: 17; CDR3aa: ASSPDRGGGASGANVLT
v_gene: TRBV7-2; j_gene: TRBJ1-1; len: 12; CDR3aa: ASSPGPTNTEAF
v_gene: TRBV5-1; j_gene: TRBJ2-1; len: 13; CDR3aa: ASSFPGSSYNEQF
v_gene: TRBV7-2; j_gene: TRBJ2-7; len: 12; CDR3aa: ASRQTGLAYEQY
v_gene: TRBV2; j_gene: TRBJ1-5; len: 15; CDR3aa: ASSEGDSWNSNQPQH
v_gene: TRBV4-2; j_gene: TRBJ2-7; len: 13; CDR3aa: ASSQDLAGSYEQY
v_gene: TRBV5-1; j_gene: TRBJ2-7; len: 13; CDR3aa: ASRDGTVSSYEQY
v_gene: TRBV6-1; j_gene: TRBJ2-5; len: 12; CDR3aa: ASAVGLGQETQY
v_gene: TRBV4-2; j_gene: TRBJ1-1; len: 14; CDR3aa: ASSRNSRTVNTEAF
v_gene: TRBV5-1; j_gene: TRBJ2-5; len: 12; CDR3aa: ASSPTGAEETQY
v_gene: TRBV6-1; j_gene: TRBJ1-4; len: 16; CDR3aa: ASSGDRALSATNEKLF
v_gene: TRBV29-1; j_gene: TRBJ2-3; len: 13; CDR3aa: SVEDPERNTDTQY
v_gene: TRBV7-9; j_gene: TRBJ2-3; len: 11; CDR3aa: ASSPRGRDTQY
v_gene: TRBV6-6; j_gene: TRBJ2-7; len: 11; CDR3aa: ASSSEGTYEQY
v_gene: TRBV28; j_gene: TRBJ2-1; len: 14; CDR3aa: ASSGTSGGAYNEQF
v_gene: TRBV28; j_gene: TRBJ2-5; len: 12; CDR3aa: ASRIGGVQETQY
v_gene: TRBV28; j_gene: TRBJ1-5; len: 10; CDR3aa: ASKFSNQPQH
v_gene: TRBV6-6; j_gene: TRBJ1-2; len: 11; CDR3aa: ASSYSRGAGYT
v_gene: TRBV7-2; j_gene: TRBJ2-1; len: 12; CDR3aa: ASSLWVSEGEQF
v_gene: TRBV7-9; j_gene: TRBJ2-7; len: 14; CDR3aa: ASSLGSGVLGYEQY
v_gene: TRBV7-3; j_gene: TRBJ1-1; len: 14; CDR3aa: ASSPLALGGDTEAF
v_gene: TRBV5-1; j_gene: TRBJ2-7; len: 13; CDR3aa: ASSLVPDRNYEQY
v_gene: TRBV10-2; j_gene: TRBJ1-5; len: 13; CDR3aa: ASSESRTALQPQH
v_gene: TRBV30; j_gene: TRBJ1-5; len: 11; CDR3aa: AWSGTVGQPQH
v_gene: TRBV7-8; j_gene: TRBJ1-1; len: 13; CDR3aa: ASSLDPRGNTEAF
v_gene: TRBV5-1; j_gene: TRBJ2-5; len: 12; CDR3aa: ASSLQGMQETQY